This T cell receptor (beta chain) was captured by sequencing in a study of T-cell reconstitution after alpha-beta-depleted transplantation in children. Findings and caveats of the study: One year post-transplant, T-cell counts and diversity were largely derived from T cells produced anew. Recipient T cells and thymic progenitors that survived were the source of the high TCRbeta diversity seen at day 60 in some patients. Approximately two months post-transplant, alpha-beta T cells reportedly originated from several hundred expanded graft clones.

Preparation of the TCRbeta library was carried out with unique molecular identifiers. In TCRdb, the PCR reads were re-called with MiXCR into one record per CDR3 protein. The top ten clones hold 7.5% of a sample with 250,000 to 300,000 distinct CDR3 sequences, 10% of them seen once. Many counts were recorded for this clonotype. Antigen unknown. Germline-derived CDR1 and CDR2 are SQVTM and ANQGSEA. This CDR3 has 14 residues. V was clipped by 3 bases and J by 1 base; unmatched bases: 2. The clonotype was recovered from a boy less than two years old with acute myeloid leukemia, due to receive a stem cell transplant. This rearrangement joins TRBV29-1 to TRBJ1-1; 10 nucleotides match TRBD1. The material sequenced was PBMCs, taken before TCRalphabeta/CD19-depleted stem cell transplant. CDR3 amino acids: CSVEGDRGNTEAFF. In DNA form, the CDR3 reads TGCAGCGTTGAGGGGGACAGGGGGAACACTGAAGCTTTCTTT. Supplemented by reference TRBV29-1 and TRBJ1-1, the full variable domain reads SAVISQKPSRDICQRGTSLTIQCQVDSQVTMMFWYRQQPGQSLTLIATANQGSEATYESGFVIDKFPISRPNLTFSTLTVSNMSPEDSSIYLCSVEGDRGNTEAFFGQGTRLTVV.